These 22 T cell receptor beta chains share one sample of origin, sequenced in a study of PD-1 blockade in classical Hodgkin lymphoma. Using immunoSEQ multiplex PCR, the repertoire was profiled, and TCRdb retains in-frame clones only, with some absent. This repertoire shows about 60,000 clones, roughly nine tenths found once; its top ten account for 8%. Time point here: cycle 4 day 1 (C4D1), after 5 to 7 weeks of nivolumab. Each patient experienced a relapse that followed autologous stem cell transplantation, and brentuximab vedotin exposure varied. The sequencing here drew on peripheral blood mononuclear cells (PBMCs), taken before the fourth cycle of nivolumab. These receptors were taken from a human donor with classical Hodgkin lymphoma.

The CDR3 spells CASSLGPGLGTEAFF. CDR3 nucleotide sequence: TGTGCCAGCTCTTTAGGACCGGGCCTGGGCACTGAAGCTTTCTTT. This chain joins TRBV18 and TRBJ1-1; D unresolved. The CDR3 length is 15 residues. The V end lost 6 bases, the J end lost 4 bases, and 18 bases lay between the germline ends. Germline V gene lookup returns CDR1 KGHSH and CDR2 LQKENI.

This chain links TRBV19 with TRBJ1-2; 7 bases line up with TRBD1. There are 15 residues in the CDR3. The J segment lost 8 bases and the V segment lost 5 bases, leaving 14 bases of the junction unmatched. The germline V gene has CDR1 LNHDA and CDR2 SQIVND (reference sequence). The CDR3 region has the DNA TGTGCCAGTAGTCCCGAGGGACAGAGACGACGGGGCTACACCTTC. The encoded protein is CASSPEGQRRRGYTF.

The chain uses TRBV6-6 and TRBJ2-3; perhaps TRBD1 as D (5 bases). The V gene's germline CDR1 is MNHNY and CDR2 SVGAGI (reference sequence). V dropped 6 bases and J dropped 10 bases, with 14 bases sitting between them. There are 12 residues in the CDR3. CDR3 sequence reads: CASRQGPSPQYF. In DNA, the CDR3 is TGTGCCAGCAGGCAGGGTCCCTCTCCGCAGTATTTT.

The V and J genes are TRBV28 and TRBJ2-7; TRBD2 matches at 13 bases. Per germline, CDR1 MDHEN and CDR2 SYDVKM. The ends lost 6 bases at V and 1 base at J; junction bases unmatched: 9. The CDR3 totals 17 residues. The CDR3 DNA sequence: TGTGCCAGCAGCTTACCCCTACTAGCGGGAGGGTCCTACGAGCAGTACTTC. This codes for CASSLPLLAGGSYEQYF.

The rearrangement uses TRBV7-9 and TRBJ2-1; 8 nucleotides agree with TRBD2. In germline, CDR1 is SEHNR, CDR2 FQNEAQ (reference sequence). The CDR3 has 15 residues. After removal of 2 bases from V and 7 bases from J, the junction contained 7 bases not matched to a gene. CDR3 bases: TGTGCCAGCAGCTTAACCCAGCGGGGGTGGAATGAGCAGTTCTTC. It specifies CASSLTQRGWNEQFF.

The V and J genes are TRBV9 and TRBJ1-2, with D maybe TRBD1 (5 bases). The germline CDR1 and CDR2 sequences are SGDLS and YYNGEE. The CDR3 is 14 amino acids. Trimming stripped 0 bases from V and 5 bases from J, with 11 bases between. CDR3 amino acids: CASSVGRGSYGYTF. CDR3 nucleotide sequence: TGTGCCAGCAGCGTAGGAAGGGGAAGTTATGGCTACACCTTC.

The CDR3 region is CASSLTDTWQYF. The CDR3 nucleotides are TGTGCCAGCAGCTTAACGGACACTTGGCAGTATTTT. V gene TRBV11-2 combines with J gene TRBJ2-3; D is possibly TRBD1 (5 bases). The germline V gene encodes CDR1 SGHAT and CDR2 FQNNGV. V was pared by 2 bases and J by 11 bases, with 11 bases between. CDR3 length: 12 residues.

This clone appeared a single time. The J gene is TRBJ1-5, the V gene TRBV19; possible D gene TRBD1, 6 bases. V was pared by 2 bases and J by 7 bases, with 12 bases between. The germline gives CDR1 LNHDA, CDR2 SQIVND (reference sequence). The CDR3 contains 14 residues. In DNA form, the CDR3 reads TGTGCCAGTAGTATAAGGGGGGAGGGGCAGCCCCAGCATTTT. It translates to CASSIRGEGQPQHF. The entire variable domain, with the rest obtained from reference TRBV19 and TRBJ1-5, is as follows: DGGITQSPKYLFRKEGQNVTLSCEQNLNHDAMYWYRQDPGQGLRLIYYSQIVNDFQKGDIAEGYSVSREKKESFPLTVTSAQKNPTAFYLCASSIRGEGQPQHFGDGTRLSIL.

The chain has TRBV6-1 and TRBJ2-7, with D hard to call. The CDR3 covers 11 residues. The V end lost 3 bases, the J end lost 3 bases, and 3 bases lay between the germline ends. Germline CDR1 is MNHNS and CDR2 is SASEGT. CDR3 loop: CASSDHYEQYF. CDR3 nucleotide sequence: TGTGCCAGCAGTGACCACTACGAGCAGTACTTC.

As concerns this clone: The identical CDR3 is also encoded by other nucleotide sequences in the sample. The chain has TRBV4-1 and TRBJ2-1; D possibly corresponds to TRBD1 (5 bases). Germline V CDR1 and CDR2: MGHRA, YSYEKL. The CDR3 is 14 residues long. Trimming took off 3 bases at V and 6 bases at J, with 12 bases between the two ends. The CDR3 protein is CASSQGLAGNEQFF. The CDR3 region has the DNA TGCGCCAGCAGCCAGGGGCTTGCTGGCAATGAGCAGTTCTTC.

This clone was detected once. The V call is TRBV6-1, the J call TRBJ2-3; D remains unclear. Trimming removed 7 bases from V and 0 bases from J, with 8 bases in between. The CDR3 sequence is 13 residues long. Germline CDR1 reads MNHNS; CDR2 reads SASEGT. The CDR3 region is CASKTGSTDTQYF. In DNA form, the CDR3 reads TGTGCCAGCAAGACTGGCAGCACAGATACGCAGTATTTT.

The CDR3 nucleotides read TGCGCCAGCAGCTTTCCGGGACAGGGCGAGACCCAGTACTTC. As protein: CASSFPGQGETQYF. This chain uses TRBV5-1 with TRBJ2-5; 9 bases map to TRBD1. This CDR3 comprises 14 residues. After removal of 2 bases from V and 5 bases from J, the junction contained 4 bases not matched to a gene. The V gene's germline CDR1 is SGHRS and CDR2 YFSETQ.

This rearrangement joins TRBV5-1 to TRBJ2-7, with 7 bases matching TRBD2. This CDR3 contains 15 residues. Germline CDR1 and CDR2: SGHRS and YFSETQ. The J segment lost 5 bases and the V segment lost 0 bases, leaving 8 bases of the junction unmatched. CDR3 loop: CASSLGGGSVHEQYF. The DNA for the CDR3 is TGCGCCAGCAGCTTGGGGGGCGGGAGTGTCCACGAGCAGTACTTC.

The CDR3 bases are TGTGCCAGCTCCCCAACACTGAATCATTCACCCCTCCACTTT. Translation: CASSPTLNHSPLHF. This chain joins TRBV27 and TRBJ1-6; D gene ambiguous. CDR3 length: 14 amino acids. Between the trimmed V and J ends, which lost 8 bases and 8 bases, there was a span of 16 bases. Germline loops: CDR1 MNHEY, CDR2 SMNVEV (reference sequence).

The genes are TRBV4-2 and TRBJ2-3; tentatively, D is TRBD1 (6 bases). CDR3 size: 15 residues. The V end lost 2 bases, the J end lost 2 bases, and 11 bases lay between the germline ends. The germline V gene has CDR1 LGHNA and CDR2 YNFKEQ. The CDR3: CASSQQNRVTDTQYF. The CDR3, as DNA: TGTGCCAGCAGCCAACAGAACAGGGTCACAGATACGCAGTATTTT.

V gene TRBV7-8 combines with J gene TRBJ2-3; D uncertain. Germline CDR1 and CDR2: SGHVS and FQNEAQ. This CDR3 has 14 amino acids. V dropped 7 bases and J dropped 0 bases, with 11 bases sitting between them. The CDR3 DNA is TGTGCCAGCAACCCATACGGCAGCACAGATACGCAGTATTTT. It encodes CASNPYGSTDTQYF.

The chain uses TRBV6-1 and TRBJ1-4; D might be TRBD1 (5 bases). The V end lost 10 bases, the J end lost 5 bases, and 17 bases lay between the germline ends. The CDR3 runs 14 residues. Germline V CDR1 and CDR2: MNHNS, SASEGT. CDR3 amino acids: CATEEYRQNEKLFF. The CDR3 nucleotides are TGTGCCACGGAGGAGTACAGGCAGAATGAAAAACTGTTTTTT.

This chain uses TRBV18 with TRBJ2-7; a possible D gene is TRBD1 (6 bases). In germline, CDR1 is KGHSH, CDR2 LQKENI. The V end was cut by 2 bases, the J end by 6 bases, with 11 bases between. CDR3 size: 13 residues. CDR3 DNA: TGTGCCAGCTCACCAAACAGGGTTCGCGAGCAGTACTTC. Protein product: CASSPNRVREQYF.

This chain joins TRBV7-2 and TRBJ2-7; perhaps TRBD2 as D (6 bases). CDR3 length: 15 amino acids. The V gene lost 1 base and the J gene lost 6 bases, with 16 bases spanning the gap. The germline gives CDR1 SGHTA, CDR2 FQGNSA. The DNA for the CDR3 is TGTGCCAGCAGCTTAGTCGGGACTCAGCCGGGCGAGCAGTACTTC. This codes for CASSLVGTQPGEQYF.

The table lists this clone with a count of one. The V and J genes are TRBV15 and TRBJ1-1, with D unclear. This CDR3 has 15 residues. Germline V gene sequence: CDR1 LNHNV, CDR2 YYDKDF (reference sequence). Between the trimmed V and J ends, which lost 0 bases and 0 bases, there was a span of 8 bases. CDR3: CATSRDRRVNTEAFF. CDR3 nucleotides: TGTGCCACCAGCAGAGATAGGAGGGTGAACACTGAAGCTTTCTTT.

The chain uses TRBV27 and TRBJ1-1; D unresolved. The V gene's germline CDR1 is MNHEY and CDR2 SMNVEV (reference sequence). The CDR3 is made up of 12 amino acids. V lost 4 bases and J lost 5, with 8 bases in between. CDR3 DNA sequence: TGTGCCAGCAGTTCAGGACTAACTGAAGCTTTCTTT. Translating gives CASSSGLTEAFF.

The chain joins TRBV6-1 to TRBJ2-3; D perhaps matches TRBD2 (6 bases). In germline, CDR1 is MNHNS, CDR2 SASEGT. The CDR3 length is 16 residues. The V and J ends lost 3 bases and 1 base respectively, with 14 bases between them. CDR3 amino acids: CASSDGNRGGTDTQYF. The CDR3 coding sequence is TGTGCCAGCAGTGACGGGAACCGCGGGGGCACAGATACGCAGTATTTT.